The clone carrying this T cell receptor beta chain was seen only a few times. These data originate in a study of T-cell memory formation after mild COVID-19. Study as a whole: TCR clusters were mostly donor specific.

Germline V gene data show CDR1 as MGHRA and CDR2 as YSYEKL. This CDR3 region has 14 residues. The junction had 8 bases not matched to a gene; V was cut back by 5 bases and J by 4 bases. 5'RACE primed at constant segments yielded TCR alpha and TCR beta cDNA libraries bearing sample barcodes and UMIs. TCRdb re-analysed the 5' RACE reads in MiXCR, keeping a single row per CDR3 protein. The table shows roughly 240,000 distinct CDR3 sequences, with roughly 16% occurring only once. Sequenced: PBMCs or a T cell subset sorted from them (not recorded which). The genes are TRBV4-1 and TRBJ2-7, with 7 bases lining up with TRBD1. This receptor was identified in a man between 18 and 35 years old who had mild COVID-19 (a few samples of this study predate the infection). Cell type and time point are not known. CDR3 in DNA: TGCGCCAGCAGCTTCCAGACAGGGTTATACGAGCAGTACTTC. This encodes CASSFQTGLYEQYF.